One sample yielded the 26 T cell receptor beta chains listed below, sequenced in a study of Tregs in tolerant kidney transplant recipients. Only in-frame clones appear in the TCRdb table, and some are missing; sequencing was by immunoSEQ multiplex PCR. The repertoire holds about 240,000 clones, with roughly 84% as singletons. Material: CD4+ T cells from blood. The receptor set was obtained from a human donor in good health.

The chain joins TRBV7-6 to TRBJ2-5; D may be TRBD1 (6 bases). The tail of the sequence fits TRBJ2-7 better, so the J call may be wrong. The CDR3 contains 16 residues. Germline lookup yields CDR1 SGHVS and CDR2 FNYEAQ. CDR3: CASSLVVPGASYEQYF. The CDR3 DNA follows: TGTGCCAGCAGCTTAGTGGTGCCAGGGGCGTCCTACGAGCAGTACTTC.

This chain connects TRBV9 to TRBJ2-1, with D perhaps assigned TRBD1 or TRBD2 (5 bases each). Trimming pared 6 bases from V and 6 bases from J, leaving 10 bases between. The germline gives CDR1 SGDLS, CDR2 YYNGEE. The CDR3 runs to 12 residues. CDR3 in DNA: TGTGCCAGCAACTGGGGGTCCAATGAGCAGTTCTTC. Its protein product is CASNWGSNEQFF.

The V call is TRBV9, the J call TRBJ1-2; 7 nucleotides line up with TRBD1. The trim removed 4 bases at V and 0 bases at J, leaving 3 bases unmatched. The CDR3 extends over 14 amino acids. CDR1 and CDR2 (germline): SGDLS, YYNGEE. This CDR3 reads CASSPGQSNYGYTF. The DNA of the CDR3 is TGTGCCAGCAGCCCGGGACAGTCTAACTATGGCTACACCTTC. Full variable domain (rest looked up from reference TRBV9 and TRBJ1-2): DSGVTQTPKHLITATGQRVTLRCSPRSGDLSVYWYQQSLDQGLQFLIQYYNGEERAKGNILERFSAQQFPDLHSELNLSSLELGDSALYFCASSPGQSNYGYTFGSGTRLTVV.

The chain links TRBV5-1 to TRBJ1-6; D is uncertain. This CDR3 is built from 12 residues. Germline assignment: CDR1 SGHRS and CDR2 YFSETQ. Trimming left V 2 bases short and J 5 bases short, with 2 bases between. CDR3 sequence: CASSLNNSPLHF. CDR3 bases: TGCGCCAGCAGCTTAAATAATTCACCCCTCCACTTT. The full variable domain, completed using reference TRBV5-1 and TRBJ1-6, is KAGVTQTPRYLIKTRGQQVTLSCSPISGHRSVSWYQQTPGQGLQFLFEYFSETQRNKGNFPGRFSGRQFSNSRSEMNVSTLELGDSALYLCASSLNNSPLHFGNGTRLTVT.

Of note for this clone: Distinct nucleotide sequences in the sample also encode this CDR3. This chain links TRBV6-5 with TRBJ1-1, with no clear D. Germline CDR1 reads MNHEY; CDR2 reads SVGAGI. The CDR3 consists of 12 residues. Trimming shortened V by 4 bases and J by 5 bases, and 8 bases separated the two germline ends. As DNA, the CDR3 is TGTGCCAGCAGTTTACGCGGGACTGAAGCTTTCTTT. Amino acids: CASSLRGTEAFF.

The CDR3 loop is CASSFRVGSEAFF. The CDR3 bases are TGTGCCAGCAGCTTCAGGGTTGGCTCTGAAGCTTTCTTT. V and J are TRBV11-3 and TRBJ1-1; D may be TRBD1 (5 bases). Germline V CDR1 and CDR2: SGHNT, YENEEA. The V end lost 3 bases, the J end lost 6 bases, and 11 bases lay between the germline ends. The CDR3 spans 13 residues. The full variable domain, rest sourced from reference TRBV11-3 and TRBJ1-1, is EAGVVQSPRYKIIEKKQPVAFWCNPISGHNTLYWYLQNLGQGPELLIRYENEEAVDDSQLPKDRFSAERLKGVDSTLKIQPAELGDSAVYLCASSFRVGSEAFFGQGTRLTVV.

V usage is TRBV9 and J usage is TRBJ2-3; the match to TRBD2 covers 9 bases. The trim removed 3 bases at V and 4 bases at J, leaving 9 bases unmatched. The CDR3 spans 16 residues. Germline lookup yields CDR1 SGDLS and CDR2 YYNGEE. CDR3 nucleotides: TGTGCCAGCAGCGCCCGCCGCGGGGGGGTTTCAGATACGCAGTATTTT. Translated: CASSARRGGVSDTQYF.

The rearrangement uses TRBV29-1 and TRBJ1-2; D is perhaps TRBD1 (5 bases). Trimming removed 2 bases from V and 8 bases from J, with 9 bases in between. The CDR3 covers 11 residues. CDR1 is SQVTM, CDR2 ANQGSEA, per germline. CDR3 nucleotides: TGCAGCGTTGAAAGGGGCTTAGGCTACACCTTC. This encodes CSVERGLGYTF.

This clone was detected once. The chain couples TRBV10-2 to TRBJ2-2; D unclear. Germline CDR1 reads WSHSY; CDR2 reads SAAADI. CDR3 size: 13 residues. The germline V and J ends were trimmed by 4 bases and 4 bases, with 7 bases remaining between them. The CDR3 bases are TGCGCCAGCAGTGTCACGGGCACCGGGGAGCTGTTTTTT. Translating gives CASSVTGTGELFF.

The CDR3 DNA reads as TGTGCCTGGAGTGGTGCAGGGGTTAGGGGCACTGAAGCTTTCTTT. It specifies CAWSGAGVRGTEAFF. The chain is built from TRBV30 and TRBJ1-1, with a possible D match to TRBD1 (6 bases). CDR1 GTSNPN and CDR2 SVGIG come from the germline V gene (reference sequence). Trimming removed 1 base from V and 4 bases from J, with 16 bases in between. The CDR3 is 15 residues long.

The chain is built from TRBV29-1 and TRBJ1-1; perhaps TRBD1 as D (5 bases). The V gene's germline CDR1 is SQVTM and CDR2 ANQGSEA. The V end lost 6 bases, the J end lost 5 bases, and 19 bases lay between the germline ends. This CDR3 has 14 amino acids. CDR3 loop: CSVLGVTAGTEAFF. The CDR3 DNA reads as TGCAGCGTACTGGGGGTAACTGCGGGGACTGAAGCTTTCTTT.

The chain joins TRBV11-3 to TRBJ2-1, with D possibly matching TRBD2 (6 bases). The V end lost 3 bases, the J end lost 7 bases, and 13 bases lay between the germline ends. The CDR3 covers 14 residues. From germline, CDR1 is SGHNT and CDR2 YENEEA. The CDR3 reads CASSLGGFSNEQFF. DNA of the CDR3: TGTGCCAGCAGCTTGGGAGGCTTTTCAAATGAGCAGTTCTTC.

The V gene is TRBV6-5, the J gene TRBJ2-1; 8 bases align to TRBD1. The CDR3 spans 13 residues. Germline V gene sequence: CDR1 MNHEY, CDR2 SVGAGI. Trimming at V came to 6 bases and at J to 6 bases, leaving 4 bases not matched to a gene. The CDR3 region is CASRRQGSNEQFF. The CDR3 nucleotides read TGTGCCAGCAGGAGACAGGGGAGCAATGAGCAGTTCTTC.

The chain combines TRBV9 with TRBJ1-4; 8 bases are shared with TRBD1. The germline gives CDR1 SGDLS, CDR2 YYNGEE. J gave up 8 bases and V 2 bases, and 8 bases lay outside the gene matches. The CDR3 extends over 15 amino acids. CDR3 in DNA: TGTGCCAGCAGCGTCCGACAGGGGCGAGAGGAAAAACTGTTTTTT. This translates into CASSVRQGREEKLFF.

The chain has TRBV2 and TRBJ2-2; perhaps TRBD1 as D (6 bases). Trimming removed 5 bases from V and 0 bases from J, with 13 bases in between. Germline CDR1 reads SNHLY; CDR2 reads FYNNEI. The CDR3 extends over 16 amino acids. In DNA, the CDR3 is TGTGCCAGCAGTTTTCAGGGGCACGCGAACACCGGGGAGCTGTTTTTT. It specifies CASSFQGHANTGELFF.

The rearrangement links TRBV11-2 to TRBJ2-1; no reliable D call. The V and J ends lost 2 bases and 6 bases respectively, with 11 bases between them. The CDR3 is 14 amino acids. Germline CDR1 and CDR2: SGHAT and FQNNGV. CDR3: CASSLTTISNEQFF. The CDR3 nucleotides are TGTGCCAGCAGCTTAACTACTATTTCCAATGAGCAGTTCTTC.

This sequence joins TRBV6-5 and TRBJ2-5; 13 nucleotides match TRBD2. CDR1 is MNHEY, CDR2 SVGAGI, per germline. This CDR3 region has 14 residues. The J segment lost 4 bases and the V segment lost 5 bases, leaving 1 base of the junction unmatched. CDR3 DNA sequence: TGTGCCAGCAGTCGACTAGCGGGGGGAGAGACCCAGTACTTC. Its protein product is CASSRLAGGETQYF.

Remarks on this clone: Sequence at one end of the junction differs from germline and may be a read error. Other DNA sequences in this specimen translate into the identical CDR3. The V gene is TRBV7-6, the J gene TRBJ2-3, with 8 bases lining up with TRBD2. CDR1 is SGHVS, CDR2 FNYEAQ, per germline. This CDR3 is 18 amino acids long. CDR3 DNA sequence: TGCGCCAGCAGTCCCGGGGTAGCGGGGCCAACTAGCACAGATACGCAGTATTTT. Protein: CASSPGVAGPTSTDTQYF.

There are a few counts of this clone. The rearrangement uses TRBV7-2 and TRBJ2-1; 12 positions agree with TRBD2. V gave up 1 base and J gave up 10 bases; unmatched junction bases: 8. The CDR3 is made up of 16 amino acids. The germline V gene has CDR1 SGHTA and CDR2 FQGNSA. This CDR3 reads CASSLVPTSGGREQFF. For the CDR3, the DNA is TGTGCCAGCAGCTTAGTTCCGACTAGCGGGGGTCGGGAGCAGTTCTTC.

This chain connects TRBV4-1 to TRBJ2-2, with 11 bases aligning to TRBD2. This CDR3 is built from 17 residues. Trimming removed 1 base from V and 6 bases from J; junction bases left unmatched: 7. Germline CDR1 reads MGHRA; CDR2 reads YSYEKL. Here the CDR3 reads CASSQVSLAGEAGELFF. The CDR3 DNA is TGCGCCAGCAGCCAAGTCTCACTAGCGGGAGAGGCCGGGGAGCTGTTTTTT.

This clone was seen once. V usage is TRBV6-1 and J usage is TRBJ1-1; a weak D match, TRBD1 (5 bases). Per germline, CDR1 MNHNS and CDR2 SASEGT. Trimming removed 5 bases from V and 1 base from J, with 8 bases in between. The CDR3 is made up of 13 amino acids. The CDR3 DNA is TGTGCCAGCAGTACCCAGGGGAACACTGAAGCTTTCTTT. This sequence encodes CASSTQGNTEAFF.

CDR3 in DNA: TGTGCCAGCAGTCCTTCGACAGGGGGTAGATACGAGCAGTACTTC. Translated, it gives CASSPSTGGRYEQYF. The rearrangement links TRBV6-6 to TRBJ2-7, with 9 bases lining up with TRBD1. V shed 5 bases, J shed 4 bases, and the junction held 9 bases outside the gene matches. Germline loops: CDR1 MNHNY, CDR2 SVGAGI (reference sequence). The length of the CDR3 is 15 residues.

The chain recombines TRBV15 with TRBJ2-3; D not certain. In germline, CDR1 is LNHNV, CDR2 YYDKDF (reference sequence). This CDR3 region has 15 residues. Trimming pared 0 bases from V and 2 bases from J, leaving 9 bases between. The CDR3 spells CATSREVVFTDTQYF. CDR3 bases: TGTGCCACCAGCAGAGAAGTGGTCTTCACAGATACGCAGTATTTT.

The chain uses TRBV2 and TRBJ1-5, with D possibly TRBD1 on 6 matching bases. The CDR3 is made up of 14 amino acids. Between the trimmed V and J ends, which lost 1 base and 6 bases, there was a span of 10 bases. Germline V gives CDR1 SNHLY, CDR2 FYNNEI. The DNA for the CDR3 is TGTGCCAGCAGTGAAGAGGGGGGGGGTCAGCCCCAGCATTTT. Its protein is CASSEEGGGQPQHF.

The chain has TRBV5-1 and TRBJ2-5, with TRBD1 matching 8 bases. The V and J ends lost 4 bases and 4 bases, in that order; junction bases with no gene match: 18. This CDR3 has 18 residues. CDR1 is SGHRS and CDR2 is YFSETQ in the germline V gene. The CDR3 spells CASSPGTQGDWTGETQYF. The CDR3 DNA sequence: TGCGCCAGCAGCCCGGGTACACAGGGGGATTGGACGGGAGAGACCCAGTACTTC.

This CDR3 is CAWMRSAYNEQFF. In nucleotides, the CDR3 is TGTGCCTGGATGCGGTCGGCCTACAATGAGCAGTTCTTC. This rearrangement joins TRBV30 to TRBJ2-1; D gene uncertain. The CDR3 extends over 13 amino acids. Trimming took 4 bases from V and 2 from J, leaving 9 bases between them. Germline CDR1 GTSNPN, CDR2 SVGIG (reference sequence).